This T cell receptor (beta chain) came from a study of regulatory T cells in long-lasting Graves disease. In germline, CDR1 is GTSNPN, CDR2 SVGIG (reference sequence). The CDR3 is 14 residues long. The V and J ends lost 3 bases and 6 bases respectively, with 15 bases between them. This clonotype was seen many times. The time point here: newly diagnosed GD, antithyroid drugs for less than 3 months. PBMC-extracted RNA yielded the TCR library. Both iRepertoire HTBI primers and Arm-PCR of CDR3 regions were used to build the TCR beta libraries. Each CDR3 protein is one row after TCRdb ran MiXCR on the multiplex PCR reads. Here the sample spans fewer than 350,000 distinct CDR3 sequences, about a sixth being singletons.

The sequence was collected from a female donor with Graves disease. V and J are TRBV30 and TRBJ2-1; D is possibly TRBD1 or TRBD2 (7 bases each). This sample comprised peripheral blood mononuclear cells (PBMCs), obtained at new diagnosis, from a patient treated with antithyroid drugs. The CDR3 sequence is CAWRISGTANEQFF. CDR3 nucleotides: TGTGCCTGGAGGATCAGCGGGACAGCCAATGAGCAGTTCTTC.